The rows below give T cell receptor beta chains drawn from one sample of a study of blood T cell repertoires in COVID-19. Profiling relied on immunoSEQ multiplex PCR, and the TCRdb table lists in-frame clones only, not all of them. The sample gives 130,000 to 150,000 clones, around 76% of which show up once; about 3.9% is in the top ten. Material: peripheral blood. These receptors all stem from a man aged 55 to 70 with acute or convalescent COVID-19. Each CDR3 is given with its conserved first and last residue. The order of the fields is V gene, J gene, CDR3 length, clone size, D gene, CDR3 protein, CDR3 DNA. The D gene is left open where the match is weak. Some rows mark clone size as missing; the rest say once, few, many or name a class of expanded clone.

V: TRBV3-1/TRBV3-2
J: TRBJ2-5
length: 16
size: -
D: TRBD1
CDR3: CASSRATGLYQETQYF
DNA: TGTGCCAGCAGCCGAGCGACAGGGCTCTACCAAGAGACCCAGTACTTC

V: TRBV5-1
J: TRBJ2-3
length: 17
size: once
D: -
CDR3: CASSLADGGRITDTQYF
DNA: TGCGCCAGCAGCTTGGCCGACGGCGGGCGAATCACAGATACGCAGTATTTT

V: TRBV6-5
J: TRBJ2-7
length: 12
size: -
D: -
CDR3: CASRVLGGEQYF
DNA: TGTGCCAGCAGGGTCTTGGGAGGTGAGCAGTACTTC

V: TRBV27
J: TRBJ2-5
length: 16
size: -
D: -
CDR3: CASSPDRFGGRETQYF
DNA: TGTGCCAGCAGCCCGGACAGGTTTGGCGGGAGGGAGACCCAGTACTTC

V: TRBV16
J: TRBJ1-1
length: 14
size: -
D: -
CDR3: CASSQSAQGTEAFF
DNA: TGTGCCAGCAGCCAATCGGCGCAGGGCACTGAAGCTTTCTTT

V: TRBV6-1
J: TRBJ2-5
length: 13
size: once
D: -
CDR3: CASSEFNQETQYF
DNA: TGTGCCAGCAGTGAATTCAATCAAGAGACCCAGTACTTC

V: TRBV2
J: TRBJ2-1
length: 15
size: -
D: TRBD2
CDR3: CATGGTSGRDNEQFF
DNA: TGTGCCACCGGGGGGACTAGCGGGAGGGACAATGAGCAGTTCTTC

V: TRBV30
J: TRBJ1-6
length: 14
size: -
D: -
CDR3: CAWAPHRELGSLHF
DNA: TGTGCCTGGGCCCCACACAGGGAATTGGGTTCCCTCCACTTT

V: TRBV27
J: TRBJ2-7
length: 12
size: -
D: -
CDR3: CASRGGGYEQYF
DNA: TGTGCCAGCAGAGGGGGGGGCTACGAGCAGTACTTC

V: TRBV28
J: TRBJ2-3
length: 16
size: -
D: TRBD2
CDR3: CASSLGLAGLSDTQYF
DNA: TGTGCCAGCAGTTTAGGACTAGCGGGTCTTTCAGATACGCAGTATTTT

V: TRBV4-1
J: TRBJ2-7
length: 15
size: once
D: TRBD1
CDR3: CASSQVHRGQYEQYF
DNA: TGCGCCAGCAGCCAAGTTCACAGGGGGCAATACGAGCAGTACTTC

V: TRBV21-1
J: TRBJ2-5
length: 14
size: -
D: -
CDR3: CASPRDREEETQYF
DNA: TGTGCCAGCCCCCGGGACAGGGAAGAAGAGACCCAGTACTTC

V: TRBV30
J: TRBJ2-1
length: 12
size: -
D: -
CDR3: CAWSEQGPQQFF
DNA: TGTGCCTGGAGTGAACAGGGTCCACAGCAGTTCTTC

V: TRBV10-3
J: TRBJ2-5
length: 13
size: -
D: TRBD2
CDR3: CAINPSGTETQYF
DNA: TGTGCCATCAACCCTAGCGGGACCGAGACCCAGTACTTC

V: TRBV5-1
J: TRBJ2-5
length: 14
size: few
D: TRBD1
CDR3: CASSGGQGAETQYF
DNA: TGCGCCAGCAGCGGGGGACAGGGGGCAGAGACCCAGTACTTC

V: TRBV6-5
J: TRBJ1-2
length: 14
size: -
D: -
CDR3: CASSYSTPSYGYTF
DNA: TGTGCCAGCAGTTACTCTACTCCAAGCTATGGCTACACCTTC

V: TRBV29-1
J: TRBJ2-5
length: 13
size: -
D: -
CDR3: CSVVGGYRETQYF
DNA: TGCAGCGTTGTCGGCGGGTACCGGGAGACCCAGTACTTC

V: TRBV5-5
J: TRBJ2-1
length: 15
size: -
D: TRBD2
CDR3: CASSLVAGVVNEQFF
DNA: TGTGCCAGCAGCTTGGTAGCGGGAGTCGTCAATGAGCAGTTCTTC

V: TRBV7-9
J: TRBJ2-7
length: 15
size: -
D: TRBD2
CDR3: CASSLALAVNYEQYF
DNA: TGTGCCAGCAGCTTAGCCCTAGCGGTAAACTACGAGCAGTACTTC

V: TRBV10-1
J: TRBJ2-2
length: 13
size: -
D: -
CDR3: CASSTMNTGELFF
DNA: TGCGCCAGCTCGACTATGAACACCGGGGAGCTGTTTTTT

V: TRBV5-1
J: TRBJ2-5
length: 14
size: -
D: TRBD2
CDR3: CASSPGGEGETQYF
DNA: TGCGCCAGCAGCCCTGGGGGGGAAGGAGAGACCCAGTACTTC

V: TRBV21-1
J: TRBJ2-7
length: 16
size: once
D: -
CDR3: CASSKEELAGVYEQYF
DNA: TGTGCCAGCAGCAAAGAGGAACTAGCGGGAGTGTACGAGCAGTACTTC

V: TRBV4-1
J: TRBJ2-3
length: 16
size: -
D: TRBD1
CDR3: CASSQGAGGFTDTQYF
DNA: TGCGCCAGCAGCCAAGGAGCAGGGGGCTTCACAGATACGCAGTATTTT

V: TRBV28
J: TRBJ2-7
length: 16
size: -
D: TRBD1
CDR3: CASSFLRDRGPDEQYF
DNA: TGTGCCAGCAGCTTCCTCCGGGACAGGGGTCCGGACGAGCAGTACTTC

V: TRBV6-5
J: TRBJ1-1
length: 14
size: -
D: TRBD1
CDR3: CASRRQGVRTEAFF
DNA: TGTGCCAGCAGGAGACAGGGGGTCAGGACTGAAGCTTTCTTT

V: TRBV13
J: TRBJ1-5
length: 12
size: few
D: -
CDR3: CASSYSNQPQHF
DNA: TGTGCCAGCAGCTACAGTAATCAGCCCCAGCATTTT

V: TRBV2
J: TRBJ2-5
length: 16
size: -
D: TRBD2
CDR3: CASNPGLAGSLETQYF
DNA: TGTGCCAGCAACCCGGGACTAGCGGGAAGTCTGGAGACCCAGTACTTC

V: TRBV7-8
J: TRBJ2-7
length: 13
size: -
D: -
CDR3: CASSLIGAYEQYF
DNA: TGTGCCAGCAGCTTGATAGGGGCCTACGAGCAGTACTTC

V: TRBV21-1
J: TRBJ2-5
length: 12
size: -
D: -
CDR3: CANPGQAGTQYF
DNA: TGTGCCAACCCGGGACAGGCGGGGACCCAGTACTTC

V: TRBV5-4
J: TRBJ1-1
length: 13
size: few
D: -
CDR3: CASSPTRNTEAFF
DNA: TGTGCCAGCAGCCCGACACGGAACACTGAAGCTTTCTTT

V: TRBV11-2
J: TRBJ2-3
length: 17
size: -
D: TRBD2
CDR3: CASSGGGASGSSDTQYF
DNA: TGTGCCAGCAGCGGAGGGGGCGCTAGCGGGAGTTCAGATACGCAGTATTTT

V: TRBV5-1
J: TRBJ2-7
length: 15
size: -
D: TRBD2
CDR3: CASSFVAGDSYEQYF
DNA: TGCGCCAGCAGCTTCGTGGCGGGAGACTCCTACGAGCAGTACTTC

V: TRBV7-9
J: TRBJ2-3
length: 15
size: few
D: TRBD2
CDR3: CASSPLAGEADTQYF
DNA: TGTGCCAGCAGCCCCCTAGCGGGAGAGGCTGATACGCAGTATTTT

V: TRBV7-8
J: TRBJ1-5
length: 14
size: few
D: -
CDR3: CASSLSLLNQPQHF
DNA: TGTGCCAGCAGCTTAAGTTTACTCAATCAGCCCCAGCATTTT

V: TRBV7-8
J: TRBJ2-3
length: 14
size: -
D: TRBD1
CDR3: CASSSDRGVDTQYF
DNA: TGTGCCAGCAGTTCGGACAGGGGGGTAGATACGCAGTATTTT

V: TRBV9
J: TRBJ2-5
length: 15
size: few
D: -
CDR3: CASSSQGVPLETQYF
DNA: TGTGCCAGCAGCTCTCAAGGGGTCCCCCTCGAGACCCAGTACTTC

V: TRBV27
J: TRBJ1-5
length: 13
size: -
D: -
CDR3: CASSITRNQPQHF
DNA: TGTGCCAGCAGTATTACAAGAAATCAGCCCCAGCATTTT

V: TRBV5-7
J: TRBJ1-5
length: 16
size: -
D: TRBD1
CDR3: CASSPGTGDSNQPQHF
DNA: TGTGCCAGCAGCCCGGGGACAGGAGACAGCAATCAGCCCCAGCATTTT

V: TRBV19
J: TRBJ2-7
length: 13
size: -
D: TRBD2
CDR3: CASSNSGRDEQYF
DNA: TGTGCCAGTAGTAATAGCGGGAGAGACGAGCAGTACTTC

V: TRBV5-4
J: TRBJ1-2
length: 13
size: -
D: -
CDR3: CASSFRSNYGYTF
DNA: TGTGCCAGCAGCTTTCGCAGTAACTATGGCTACACCTTC

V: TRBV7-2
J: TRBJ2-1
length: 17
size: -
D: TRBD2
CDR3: CASSSWTSGSGYNEQFF
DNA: TGTGCCAGCAGCTCATGGACTAGCGGGAGTGGCTACAATGAGCAGTTCTTC